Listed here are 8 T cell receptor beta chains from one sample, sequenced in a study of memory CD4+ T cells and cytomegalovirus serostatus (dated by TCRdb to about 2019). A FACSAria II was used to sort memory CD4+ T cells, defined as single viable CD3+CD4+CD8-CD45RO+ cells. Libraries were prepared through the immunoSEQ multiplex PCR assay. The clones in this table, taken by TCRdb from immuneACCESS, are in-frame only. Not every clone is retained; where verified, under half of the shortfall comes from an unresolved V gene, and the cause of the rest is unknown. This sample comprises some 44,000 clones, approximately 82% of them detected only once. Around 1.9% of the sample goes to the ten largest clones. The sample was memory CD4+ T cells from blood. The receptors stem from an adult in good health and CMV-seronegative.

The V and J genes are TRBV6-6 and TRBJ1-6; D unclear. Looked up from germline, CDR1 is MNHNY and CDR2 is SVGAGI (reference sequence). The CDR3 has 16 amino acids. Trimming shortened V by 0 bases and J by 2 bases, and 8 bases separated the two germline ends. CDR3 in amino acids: CASSYSGRPYNSPLHF. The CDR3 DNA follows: TGTGCCAGCAGTTACTCGGGAAGGCCCTATAATTCACCCCTCCACTTT.

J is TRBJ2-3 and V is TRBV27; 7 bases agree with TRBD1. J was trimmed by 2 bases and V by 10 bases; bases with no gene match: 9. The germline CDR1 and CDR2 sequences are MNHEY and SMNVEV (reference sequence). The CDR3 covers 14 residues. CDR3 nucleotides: TGTGCCACCCGAAGGGACAGAGTCACAGATACGCAGTATTTT. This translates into CATRRDRVTDTQYF.

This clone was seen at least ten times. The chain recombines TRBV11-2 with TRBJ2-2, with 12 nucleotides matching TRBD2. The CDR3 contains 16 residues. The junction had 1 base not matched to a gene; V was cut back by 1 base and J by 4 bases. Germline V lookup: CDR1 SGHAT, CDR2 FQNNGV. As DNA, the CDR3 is TGTGCCAGCAGCTTAGCTAGCGGGGGGGCCACCGGGGAGCTGTTTTTT. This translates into CASSLASGGATGELFF.

CDR3 sequence (DNA): TGCGCCAGCAGCCCCCCCCGGGTGAGCGGCTACACCTTC. Translation: CASSPPRVSGYTF. The chain carries TRBV4-1 and TRBJ1-2, with no clear D. Germline CDR1 reads MGHRA; CDR2 reads YSYEKL. V lost 4 bases and J 8 bases, leaving 14 bases between the germline ends. The CDR3 consists of 13 residues.

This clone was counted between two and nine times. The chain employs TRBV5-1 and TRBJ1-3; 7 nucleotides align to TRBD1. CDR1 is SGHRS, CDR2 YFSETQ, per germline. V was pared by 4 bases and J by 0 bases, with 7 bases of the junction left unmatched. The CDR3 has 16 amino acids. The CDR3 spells CASSLGGPHSGNTIYF. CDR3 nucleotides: TGCGCCAGCAGCCTAGGGGGCCCCCACTCTGGAAACACCATATATTTT.

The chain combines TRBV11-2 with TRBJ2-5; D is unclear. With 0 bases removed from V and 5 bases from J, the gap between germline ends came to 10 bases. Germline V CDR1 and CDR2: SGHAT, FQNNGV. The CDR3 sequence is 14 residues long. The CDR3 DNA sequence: TGTGCCAGCAGCTTAGATCTAACGGAGGAGACCCAGTACTTC. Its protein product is CASSLDLTEETQYF. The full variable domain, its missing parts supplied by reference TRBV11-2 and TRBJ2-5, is EAGVAQSPRYKIIEKRQSVAFWCNPISGHATLYWYQQILGQGPKLLIQFQNNGVVDDSQLPKDRFSAERLKGVDSTLKIQPAKLEDSAVYLCASSLDLTEETQYFGPGTRLLVL.

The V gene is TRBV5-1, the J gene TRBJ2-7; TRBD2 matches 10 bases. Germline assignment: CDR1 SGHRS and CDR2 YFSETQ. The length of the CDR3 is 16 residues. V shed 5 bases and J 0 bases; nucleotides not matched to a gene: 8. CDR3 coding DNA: TGCGCCAGCAGGGGTCTAGCGGGGGCGAGCTCCTACGAGCAGTACTTC. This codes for CASRGLAGASSYEQYF.

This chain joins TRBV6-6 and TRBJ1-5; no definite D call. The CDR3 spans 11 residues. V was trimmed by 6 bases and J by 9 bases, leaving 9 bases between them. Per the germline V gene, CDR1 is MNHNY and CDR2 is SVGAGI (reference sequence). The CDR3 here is CASRDAVPQHF. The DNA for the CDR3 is TGTGCCAGCAGAGACGCGGTGCCCCAGCATTTT.